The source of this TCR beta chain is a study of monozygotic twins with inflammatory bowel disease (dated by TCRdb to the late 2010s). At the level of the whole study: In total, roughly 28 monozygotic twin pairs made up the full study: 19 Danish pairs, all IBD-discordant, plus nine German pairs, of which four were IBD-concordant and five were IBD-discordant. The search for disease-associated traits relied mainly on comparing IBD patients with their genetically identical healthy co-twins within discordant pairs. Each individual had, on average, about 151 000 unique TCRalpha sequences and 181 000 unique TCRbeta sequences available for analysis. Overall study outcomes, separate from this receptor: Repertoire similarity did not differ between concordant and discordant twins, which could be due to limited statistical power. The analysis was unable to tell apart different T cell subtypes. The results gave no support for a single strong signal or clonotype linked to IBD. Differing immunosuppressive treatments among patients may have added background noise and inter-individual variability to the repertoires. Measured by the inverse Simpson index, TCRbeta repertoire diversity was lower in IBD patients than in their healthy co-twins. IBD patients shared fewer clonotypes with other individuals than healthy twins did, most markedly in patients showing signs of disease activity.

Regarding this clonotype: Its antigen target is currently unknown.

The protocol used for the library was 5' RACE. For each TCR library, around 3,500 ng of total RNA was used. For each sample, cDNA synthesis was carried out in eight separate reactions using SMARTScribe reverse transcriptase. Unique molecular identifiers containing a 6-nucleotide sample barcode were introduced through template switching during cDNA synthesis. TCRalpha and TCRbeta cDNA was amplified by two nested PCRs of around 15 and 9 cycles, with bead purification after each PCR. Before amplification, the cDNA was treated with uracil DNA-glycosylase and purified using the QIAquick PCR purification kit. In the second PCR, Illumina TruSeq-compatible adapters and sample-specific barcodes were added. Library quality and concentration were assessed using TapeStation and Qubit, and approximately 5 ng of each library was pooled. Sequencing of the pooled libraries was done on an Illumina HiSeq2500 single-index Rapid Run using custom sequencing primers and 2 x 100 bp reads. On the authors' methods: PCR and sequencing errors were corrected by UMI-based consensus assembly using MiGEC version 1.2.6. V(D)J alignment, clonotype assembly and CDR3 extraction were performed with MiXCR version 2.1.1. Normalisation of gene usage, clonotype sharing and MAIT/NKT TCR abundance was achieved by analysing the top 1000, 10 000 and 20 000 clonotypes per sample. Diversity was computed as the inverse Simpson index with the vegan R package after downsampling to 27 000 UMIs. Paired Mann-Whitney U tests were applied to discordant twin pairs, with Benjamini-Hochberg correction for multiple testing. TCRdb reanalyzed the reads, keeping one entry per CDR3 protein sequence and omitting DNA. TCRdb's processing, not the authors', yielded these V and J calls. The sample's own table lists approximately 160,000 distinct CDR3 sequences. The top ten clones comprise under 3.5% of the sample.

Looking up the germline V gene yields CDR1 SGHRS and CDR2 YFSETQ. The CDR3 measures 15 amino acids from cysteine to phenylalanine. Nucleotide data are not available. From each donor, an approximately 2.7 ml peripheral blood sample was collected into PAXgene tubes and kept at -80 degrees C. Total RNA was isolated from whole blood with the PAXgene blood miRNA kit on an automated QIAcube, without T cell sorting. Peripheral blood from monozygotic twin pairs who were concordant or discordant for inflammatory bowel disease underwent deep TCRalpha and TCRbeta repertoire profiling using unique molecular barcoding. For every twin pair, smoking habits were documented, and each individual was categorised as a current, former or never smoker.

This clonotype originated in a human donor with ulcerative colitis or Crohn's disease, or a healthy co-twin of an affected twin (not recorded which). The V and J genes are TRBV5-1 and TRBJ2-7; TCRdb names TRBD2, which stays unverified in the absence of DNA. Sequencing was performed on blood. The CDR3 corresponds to CASSSGLAGSYEQYF.